This is a list of T cell receptor beta chains from one sample in a study of beta chain features in type 1 diabetes. TCRdb's copy holds only in-frame clones and misses some; the assay was immunoSEQ multiplex PCR. Of 900,000 or so clones listed, about a sixth are singletons. The sequencing sample was made of naive CD4+ T cells from blood. The receptors stem from a young woman in good health. Both conserved end residues are part of each CDR3. D genes are given only for firm matches. Some rows have no size entry. The others give once, few or many, or a class for an expanded clone.

V: TRBV27; size: few; J: TRBJ2-7; D: .; CDR3: CASRALGLSSYEQYF; DNA: TGTGCCAGCAGAGCACTGGGGCTATCGTCCTACGAGCAGTACTTC
V: TRBV5-1; size: few; J: TRBJ2-3; D: .; CDR3: CASSFQSPLENTQYF; DNA: TGCGCCAGCAGCTTCCAATCCCCCCTCGAGAATACGCAGTATTTT
V: TRBV4-3; size: .; J: TRBJ2-3; D: TRBD2; CDR3: CASSQGGGLAGSDTQYF; DNA: TGCGCCAGCAGCCAAGGGGGGGGACTAGCGGGAAGTGATACGCAGTATTTT
V: TRBV19; size: .; J: TRBJ2-5; D: TRBD1; CDR3: CASSRQGALETQYF; DNA: TGTGCCAGTAGTAGACAGGGGGCTCTAGAGACCCAGTACTTC
V: TRBV5-1; size: .; J: TRBJ1-1; D: .; CDR3: CASKTANTEAFF; DNA: TGCGCCAGTAAAACAGCGAACACTGAAGCTTTCTTT
V: TRBV28; size: .; J: TRBJ1-2; D: .; CDR3: CASSLTGTYGYTF; DNA: TGTGCCAGCAGTTTAACAGGGACCTATGGCTACACCTTC
V: TRBV7-3; size: .; J: TRBJ2-2; D: .; CDR3: CASSQGHNTGELFF; DNA: TGTGCCAGCAGCCAGGGACATAACACCGGGGAGCTGTTTTTT
V: TRBV4-2; size: .; J: TRBJ2-3; D: TRBD2; CDR3: CASRSGTNTDTQYF; DNA: TGTGCCAGCCGAAGCGGGACCAACACAGATACGCAGTATTTT
V: TRBV5-4; size: .; J: TRBJ2-7; D: TRBD2; CDR3: CASSSKAGGGYEQYF; DNA: TGTGCCAGCAGCTCCAAAGCGGGAGGGGGCTACGAGCAGTACTTC
V: TRBV18; size: few; J: TRBJ2-5; D: TRBD2; CDR3: CASSPGTESRSGSRETQYF; DNA: TGTGCCAGCTCACCCGGTACTGAGAGCAGGAGCGGGAGCCGGGAGACCCAGTACTTC
V: TRBV10-3; size: few; J: TRBJ2-2; D: .; CDR3: CAISPTGGDTGELFF; DNA: TGTGCCATCAGCCCCACAGGGGGGGACACCGGGGAGCTGTTTTTT
V: TRBV25-1; size: .; J: TRBJ1-1; D: .; CDR3: CASSAGVANTEAFF; DNA: TGTGCCAGCAGTGCGGGGGTCGCGAACACTGAAGCTTTCTTT
V: TRBV27; size: .; J: TRBJ2-7; D: TRBD2; CDR3: CASSSGTSGSYEQYF; DNA: TGTGCCAGCAGTTCCGGGACTAGCGGGAGCTACGAGCAGTACTTC
V: TRBV28; size: .; J: TRBJ1-5; D: .; CDR3: CASTDPNQPQHF; DNA: TGTGCCAGCACGGATCCCAATCAGCCCCAGCATTTT
V: TRBV20-1; size: .; J: TRBJ2-1; D: TRBD2; CDR3: CSAEERELWFF; DNA: TGCAGTGCTGAGGAGCGGGAGCTTTGGTTCTTC
V: TRBV7-2; size: few; J: TRBJ2-5; D: TRBD1; CDR3: CASSSRGDREAQYF; DNA: TGTGCCAGCAGCTCCAGAGGGGACAGGGAGGCCCAGTACTTC
V: TRBV5-1; size: few; J: TRBJ2-3; D: TRBD2; CDR3: CASSSRLAGGTDTQYF; DNA: TGCGCCAGCAGCTCACGACTAGCGGGGGGCACAGATACGCAGTATTTT
V: TRBV15; size: .; J: TRBJ2-5; D: .; CDR3: CATSPGASQETQYF; DNA: TGTGCCACCAGCCCGGGGGCTAGCCAAGAGACCCAGTACTTC
V: TRBV11-2; size: few; J: TRBJ1-2; D: TRBD1; CDR3: CASSLGAPTGPWEGYTF; DNA: TGTGCCAGCAGCTTAGGCGCACCGACAGGGCCGTGGGAGGGCTACACCTTC
V: TRBV21-1; size: many; J: TRBJ2-4; D: .; CDR3: CASTLNIQYF; DNA: TGTGCCAGCACCTTAAACATTCAGTACTTC
V: TRBV5-1; size: .; J: TRBJ1-2; D: TRBD1; CDR3: CASSPTGPHYGYTF; DNA: TGCGCCAGCAGCCCGACAGGGCCGCACTATGGCTACACCTTC
V: TRBV4-3; size: .; J: TRBJ2-1; D: .; CDR3: CASSQGPTSIHEQFF; DNA: TGCGCCAGCAGCCAAGGCCCCACTAGTATCCATGAGCAGTTCTTC
V: TRBV12-5; size: .; J: TRBJ1-1; D: .; CDR3: CASGQWSGHLNTEAFF; DNA: TGTGCTAGTGGACAATGGTCGGGACACTTGAACACTGAAGCTTTCTTT
V: TRBV10-3; size: .; J: TRBJ2-5; D: .; CDR3: CAIMQGVDETQYF; DNA: TGTGCCATCATGCAGGGTGTGGATGAGACCCAGTACTTC
V: TRBV7-2; size: few; J: TRBJ2-7; D: TRBD2; CDR3: CASSLGVAGGLYEQYF; DNA: TGTGCCAGCAGCTTAGGGGTAGCGGGAGGCCTATACGAGCAGTACTTC
V: TRBV4-3; size: few; J: TRBJ2-2; D: TRBD2; CDR3: CASSLVWRLAGGPGELFF; DNA: TGCGCCAGCAGCCTAGTATGGAGACTAGCGGGAGGGCCCGGGGAGCTGTTTTTT
V: TRBV18; size: .; J: TRBJ2-2; D: .; CDR3: CASSPYQVSNTGELFF; DNA: TGTGCCAGCTCACCATACCAGGTTTCGAACACCGGGGAGCTGTTTTTT
V: TRBV6-5; size: few; J: TRBJ2-5; D: TRBD2; CDR3: CASRRGLGGQETQYF; DNA: TGTGCCAGCAGACGCGGACTAGGCGGACAAGAGACCCAGTACTTC
V: TRBV6-5; size: few; J: TRBJ2-7; D: TRBD1; CDR3: CASSYSHRGYEQYF; DNA: TGTGCCAGCAGTTACTCGCACAGGGGCTACGAGCAGTACTTC
V: TRBV28; size: .; J: TRBJ2-1; D: .; CDR3: CASSSLPIYNEQFF; DNA: TGTGCCAGCAGTTCCCTGCCCATCTACAATGAGCAGTTCTTC
V: TRBV7-2; size: .; J: TRBJ2-3; D: .; CDR3: CASSLVREDTQYF; DNA: TGTGCCAGCAGCTTAGTCCGGGAAGATACGCAGTATTTT
V: TRBV6-1; size: .; J: TRBJ2-7; D: TRBD2; CDR3: CASSVSGSMGEQYF; DNA: TGTGCCAGCAGTGTTAGCGGGAGCATGGGGGAGCAGTACTTC
V: TRBV11-3; size: few; J: TRBJ2-1; D: .; CDR3: CASSLGQAMDEQFF; DNA: TGTGCCAGCAGCTTGGGACAAGCTATGGATGAGCAGTTCTTC
V: TRBV28; size: .; J: TRBJ1-5; D: .; CDR3: CASSSLTQPQHF; DNA: TGTGCCAGCAGTTCCTTGACTCAGCCCCAGCATTTT
V: TRBV7-2; size: few; J: TRBJ1-1; D: .; CDR3: CASTLHGVTTEAFF; DNA: TGTGCCAGCACCTTGCATGGGGTAACCACTGAAGCTTTCTTT
V: TRBV5-1; size: .; J: TRBJ2-2; D: .; CDR3: CASSPGTPNTGELFF; DNA: TGCGCCAGCAGCCCCGGGACTCCGAACACCGGGGAGCTGTTTTTT
V: TRBV21-1; size: few; J: TRBJ2-5; D: .; CDR3: CASSKVVVYQETQYF; DNA: TGTGCCAGCAGCAAAGTTGTAGTGTACCAAGAGACCCAGTACTTC
V: TRBV4-3; size: .; J: TRBJ1-3; D: .; CDR3: CASSLDSNSGNTIYF; DNA: TGCGCCAGCAGCCTGGACAGCAACTCTGGAAACACCATATATTTT
V: TRBV18; size: few; J: TRBJ1-5; D: .; CDR3: CASRLEDSNQPQHF; DNA: TGTGCCAGTCGCCTGGAGGATAGCAATCAGCCCCAGCATTTT
V: TRBV16; size: few; J: TRBJ1-1; D: .; CDR3: CASRPGRVNTEAFF; DNA: TGTGCCAGCAGACCGGGACGGGTCAACACTGAAGCTTTCTTT
V: TRBV7-2; size: few; J: TRBJ2-7; D: .; CDR3: CASSLGPGTYEQYF; DNA: TGTGCCAGCAGCTTAGGACCGGGAACCTACGAGCAGTACTTC
V: TRBV2; size: .; J: TRBJ2-1; D: .; CDR3: CASRRGAYNEQFF; DNA: TGTGCCAGCAGGCGGGGAGCCTACAATGAGCAGTTCTTC
V: TRBV7-8; size: few; J: TRBJ1-2; D: .; CDR3: CASSLGGNYGYTF; DNA: TGTGCCAGCAGCTTAGGGGGTAACTATGGCTACACCTTC
V: TRBV28; size: .; J: TRBJ2-5; D: .; CDR3: CASSSWGGERDQYF; DNA: TGTGCCAGCAGTTCTTGGGGAGGCGAAAGGGACCAGTACTTC
V: TRBV10-3; size: .; J: TRBJ2-1; D: TRBD1; CDR3: CAIGGQGNEQFF; DNA: TGTGCCATCGGGGGACAGGGGAATGAGCAGTTCTTC
V: TRBV15; size: .; J: TRBJ2-7; D: .; CDR3: CATSRDLGAGLYEQYF; DNA: TGTGCCACCAGCAGAGATTTAGGGGCGGGCCTCTACGAGCAGTACTTC
V: TRBV19; size: few; J: TRBJ2-1; D: TRBD1; CDR3: CASSPLQGRSSYNEQFF; DNA: TGTGCCAGTAGTCCCTTACAGGGGCGGAGCTCCTACAATGAGCAGTTCTTC
V: TRBV7-9; size: few; J: TRBJ2-7; D: .; CDR3: CASSQVGDSPFYEQYF; DNA: TGTGCCAGCAGCCAAGTAGGGGATTCCCCCTTCTACGAGCAGTACTTC
V: TRBV11-2; size: .; J: TRBJ1-1; D: .; CDR3: CASSFLSTHRRGTEAFF; DNA: TGTGCCAGCAGCTTCCTTAGCACACACAGGAGGGGGACTGAAGCTTTCTTT
V: TRBV11-2; size: few; J: TRBJ2-2; D: .; CDR3: CASSTPRGPNTGELFF; DNA: TGTGCCAGCAGTACCCCCAGGGGACCGAACACCGGGGAGCTGTTTTTT
V: TRBV2; size: .; J: TRBJ1-1; D: TRBD1; CDR3: CASSAGTGNTEAFF; DNA: TGTGCCAGCAGTGCCGGGACAGGGAACACTGAAGCTTTCTTT
V: TRBV5-1; size: .; J: TRBJ1-2; D: .; CDR3: CASSAGRGDYGYTF; DNA: TGCGCCAGCAGCGCCGGACGAGGGGACTATGGCTACACCTTC
V: TRBV9; size: .; J: TRBJ2-1; D: TRBD1; CDR3: CASSATGGNGNEQFF; DNA: TGTGCCAGCAGCGCCACAGGGGGCAATGGGAATGAGCAGTTCTTC
V: TRBV18; size: .; J: TRBJ2-5; D: TRBD2; CDR3: CASSGLAGDGETQYF; DNA: TGTGCCAGCTCAGGGTTAGCGGGAGACGGAGAGACCCAGTACTTC
V: TRBV28; size: .; J: TRBJ2-7; D: .; CDR3: CASSLGSPGTYEQYF; DNA: TGTGCCAGCAGTTTAGGTTCCCCGGGAACCTACGAGCAGTACTTC
V: TRBV10-3; size: .; J: TRBJ2-7; D: TRBD2; CDR3: CAIRLAGVGPYEQYF; DNA: TGTGCCATCAGATTAGCGGGAGTAGGCCCCTACGAGCAGTACTTC
V: TRBV7-2; size: .; J: TRBJ1-2; D: .; CDR3: CASSPDRSYGYTF; DNA: TGTGCCAGCAGCCCAGACAGGAGCTATGGCTACACCTTC
V: TRBV18; size: few; J: TRBJ2-3; D: .; CDR3: CASSPTQLRDTQYF; DNA: TGTGCCAGCTCACCAACGCAACTACGAGATACGCAGTATTTT
V: TRBV25-1; size: .; J: TRBJ2-6; D: .; CDR3: CARSELGTGANVLTF; DNA: TGTGCCCGCAGTGAATTGGGGACTGGGGCCAACGTCCTGACTTTC
V: TRBV15; size: once; J: TRBJ1-5; D: .; CDR3: CATRNSVGAQPQHF; DNA: TGTGCCACCAGAAACTCGGTAGGCGCTCAGCCCCAGCATTTT